This entry concerns a single T cell receptor (beta chain). Its antigen is as yet unknown. The data are from a study of cytomegalovirus exposure and HLA in healthy donors. On the study more broadly: Unique TCRs numbering some 93 million, obtained from HLA-typed donors, made up an early data release. Study-wide results and limits: Altogether, 164 TCR beta chains were recorded as cytomegalovirus-associated. TCR beta V- and J-gene trimming was later associated with a missense DCLRE1C variant.

The PCR contained 60 Vbeta and 13 Jbeta primers. TCRdb's table, derived via immunoSEQ multiplex PCR, lists solely in-frame clones and lacks some. This sample contains fewer than 85,000 clones. The CDR3 sequence is 14 residues long. Germline V gene data show CDR1 as SGDLS and CDR2 as YYNGEE. With 0 bases removed from V and 2 bases from J, the gap between germline ends came to 9 bases. The clonotype was recovered from a man younger than 40 in good health and CMV-seronegative. The specimen was PBMCs. This rearrangement joins TRBV9 to TRBJ2-7; D gene ambiguous. Here the CDR3 reads CASSVANRAYEQYF. CDR3 coding DNA: TGTGCCAGCAGCGTAGCCAATCGGGCCTACGAGCAGTACTTC.